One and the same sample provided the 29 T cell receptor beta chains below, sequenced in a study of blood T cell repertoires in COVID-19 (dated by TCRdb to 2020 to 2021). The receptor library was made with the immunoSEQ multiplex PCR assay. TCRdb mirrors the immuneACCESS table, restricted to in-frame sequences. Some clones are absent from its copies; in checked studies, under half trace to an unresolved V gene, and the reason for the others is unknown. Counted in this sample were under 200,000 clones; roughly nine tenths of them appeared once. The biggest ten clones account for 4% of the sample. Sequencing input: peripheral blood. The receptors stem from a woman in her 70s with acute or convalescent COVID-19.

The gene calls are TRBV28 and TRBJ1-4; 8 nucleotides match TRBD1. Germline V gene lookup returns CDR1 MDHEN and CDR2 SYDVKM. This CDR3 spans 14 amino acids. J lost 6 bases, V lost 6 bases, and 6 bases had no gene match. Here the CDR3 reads CASRTTGGDEKLFF. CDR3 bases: TGTGCCAGCAGAACCACAGGGGGGGATGAAAAACTGTTTTTT.

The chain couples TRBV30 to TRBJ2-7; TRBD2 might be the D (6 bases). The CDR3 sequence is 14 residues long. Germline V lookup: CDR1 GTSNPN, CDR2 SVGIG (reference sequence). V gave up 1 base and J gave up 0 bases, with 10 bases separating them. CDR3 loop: CAWSGGAGSYEQYF. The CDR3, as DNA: TGTGCCTGGAGTGGGGGAGCGGGCTCCTACGAGCAGTACTTC.

The CDR3 here is CASSQSTWGEGETQYF. The CDR3 DNA follows: TGCGCCAGCAGCCAGTCCACTTGGGGGGAGGGAGAGACCCAGTACTTC. The chain has TRBV4-3 and TRBJ2-5, with 7 bases aligning to TRBD2. V shed 3 bases and J 4 bases; nucleotides not matched to a gene: 11. CDR1 and CDR2 (germline): LGHNA, YSLEER. The CDR3 consists of 16 residues.

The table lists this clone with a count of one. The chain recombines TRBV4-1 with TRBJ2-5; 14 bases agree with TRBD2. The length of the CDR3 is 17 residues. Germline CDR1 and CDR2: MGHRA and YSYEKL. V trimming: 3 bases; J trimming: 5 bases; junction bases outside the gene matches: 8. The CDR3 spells CASSQREGLAGVETQYF. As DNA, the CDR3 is TGCGCCAGCAGCCAGAGAGAGGGACTAGCGGGAGTTGAGACCCAGTACTTC.

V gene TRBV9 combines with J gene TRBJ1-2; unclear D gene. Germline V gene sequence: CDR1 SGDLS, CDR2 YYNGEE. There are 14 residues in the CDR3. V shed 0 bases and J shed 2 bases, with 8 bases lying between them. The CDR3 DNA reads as TGTGCCAGCAGCGTAGAGCGGCGAAACTATGGCTACACCTTC. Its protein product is CASSVERRNYGYTF. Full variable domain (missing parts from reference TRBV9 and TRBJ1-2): DSGVTQTPKHLITATGQRVTLRCSPRSGDLSVYWYQQSLDQGLQFLIQYYNGEERAKGNILERFSAQQFPDLHSELNLSSLELGDSALYFCASSVERRNYGYTFGSGTRLTVV.

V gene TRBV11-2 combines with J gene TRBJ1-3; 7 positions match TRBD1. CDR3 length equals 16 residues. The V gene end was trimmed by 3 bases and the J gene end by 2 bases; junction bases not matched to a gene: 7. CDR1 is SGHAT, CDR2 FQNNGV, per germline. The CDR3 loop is CASSFPTGTAGNTIYF. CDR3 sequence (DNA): TGTGCCAGCAGCTTCCCGACAGGGACTGCTGGAAACACCATATATTTT.

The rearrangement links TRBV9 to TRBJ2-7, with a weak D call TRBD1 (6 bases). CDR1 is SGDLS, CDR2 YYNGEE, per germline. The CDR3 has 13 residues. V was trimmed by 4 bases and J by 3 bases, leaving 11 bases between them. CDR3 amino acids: CASSLGQYYEQYF. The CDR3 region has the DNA TGTGCCAGCAGCCTTGGACAGTACTACGAGCAGTACTTC.

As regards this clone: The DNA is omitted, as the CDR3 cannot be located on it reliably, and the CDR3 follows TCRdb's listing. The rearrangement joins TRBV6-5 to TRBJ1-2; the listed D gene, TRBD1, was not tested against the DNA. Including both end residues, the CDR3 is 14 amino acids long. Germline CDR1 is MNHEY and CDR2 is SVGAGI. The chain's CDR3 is CASILDRTFYGYTF.

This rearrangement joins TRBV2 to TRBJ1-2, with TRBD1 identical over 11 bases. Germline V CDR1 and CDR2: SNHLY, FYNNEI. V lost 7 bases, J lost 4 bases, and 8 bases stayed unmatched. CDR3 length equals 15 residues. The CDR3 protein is CASTGQGALVYGYTF. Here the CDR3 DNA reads TGTGCCAGCACCGGACAGGGGGCTTTGGTCTATGGCTACACCTTC.

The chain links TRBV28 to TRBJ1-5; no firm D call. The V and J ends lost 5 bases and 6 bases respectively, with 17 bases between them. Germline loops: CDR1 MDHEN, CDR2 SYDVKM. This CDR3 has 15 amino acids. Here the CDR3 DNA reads TGTGCCAGCAGTCCAACGCGGGGTTTCGGTCAGCCCCAGCATTTT. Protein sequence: CASSPTRGFGQPQHF. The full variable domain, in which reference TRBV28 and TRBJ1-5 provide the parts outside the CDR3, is DVKVTQSSRYLVKRTGEKVFLECVQDMDHENMFWYRQDPGLGLRLIYFSYDVKMKEKGDIPEGYSVSREKKERFSLILESASTNQTSMYLCASSPTRGFGQPQHFGDGTRLSIL.

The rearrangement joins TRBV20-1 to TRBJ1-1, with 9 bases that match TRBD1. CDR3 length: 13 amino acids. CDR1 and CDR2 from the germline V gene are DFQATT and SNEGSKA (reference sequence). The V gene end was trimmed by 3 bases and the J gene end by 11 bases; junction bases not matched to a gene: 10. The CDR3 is CSASPTGQGMAFF. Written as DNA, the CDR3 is TGCAGTGCTAGTCCCACGGGACAGGGAATGGCTTTCTTT.

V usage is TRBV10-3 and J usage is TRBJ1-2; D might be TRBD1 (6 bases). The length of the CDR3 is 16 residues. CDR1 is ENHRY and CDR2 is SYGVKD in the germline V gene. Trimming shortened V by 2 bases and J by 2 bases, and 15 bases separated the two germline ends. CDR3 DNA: TGTGCCATCAGTGAGGGTTCTCGGACAGCCAACTATGGCTACACCTTC. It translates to CAISEGSRTANYGYTF.

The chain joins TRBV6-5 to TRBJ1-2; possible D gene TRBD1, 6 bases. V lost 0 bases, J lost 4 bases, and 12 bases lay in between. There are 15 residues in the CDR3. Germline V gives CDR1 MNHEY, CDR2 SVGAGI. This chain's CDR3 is CASSYSNPGVYGYTF. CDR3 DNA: TGTGCCAGCAGTTACTCGAATCCAGGGGTCTATGGCTACACCTTC.

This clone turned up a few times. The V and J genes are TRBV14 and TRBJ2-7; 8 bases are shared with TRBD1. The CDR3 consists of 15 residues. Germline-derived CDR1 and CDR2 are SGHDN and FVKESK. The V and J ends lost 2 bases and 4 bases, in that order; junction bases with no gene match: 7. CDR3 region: CASSQRTGFGYEQYF. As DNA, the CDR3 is TGTGCCAGCAGCCAACGGACAGGGTTCGGATACGAGCAGTACTTC.

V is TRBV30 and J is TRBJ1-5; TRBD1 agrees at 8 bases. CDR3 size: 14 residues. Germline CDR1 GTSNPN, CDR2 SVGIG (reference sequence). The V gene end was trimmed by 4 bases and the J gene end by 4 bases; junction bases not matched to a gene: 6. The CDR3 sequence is CAWNNDRGNQPQHF. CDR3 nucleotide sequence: TGTGCCTGGAATAACGACAGGGGTAATCAGCCCCAGCATTTT.

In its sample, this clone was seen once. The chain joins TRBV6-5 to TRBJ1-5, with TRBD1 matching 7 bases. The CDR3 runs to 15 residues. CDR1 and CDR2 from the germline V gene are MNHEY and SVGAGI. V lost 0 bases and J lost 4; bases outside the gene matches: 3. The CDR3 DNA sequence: TGTGCCAGCAGTTACTCGAGACAGGGAAATCAGCCCCAGCATTTT. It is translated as CASSYSRQGNQPQHF.

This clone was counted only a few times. CDR3 sequence: CASSLVDRGQGYTF. The DNA of the CDR3 is TGTGCCAGCAGCTTGGTTGACAGGGGGCAAGGCTACACCTTC. The chain recombines TRBV5-4 with TRBJ1-2; 10 nucleotides agree with TRBD1. This CDR3 has 14 residues. Germline-derived CDR1 and CDR2 are SGHNT and YYREEE (reference sequence). Unmatched junction bases numbered 4, after V lost 0 bases and J lost 8 bases.

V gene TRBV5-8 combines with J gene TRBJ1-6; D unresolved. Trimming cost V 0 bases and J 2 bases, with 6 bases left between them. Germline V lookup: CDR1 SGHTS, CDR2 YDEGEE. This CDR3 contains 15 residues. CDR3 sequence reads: CASSLGQTYNSPLHF. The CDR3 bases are TGTGCCAGCAGCTTGGGGCAGACCTATAATTCACCCCTCCACTTT. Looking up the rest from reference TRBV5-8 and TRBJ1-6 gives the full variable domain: EAGVTQSPTHLIKTRGQQATLRCSPISGHTSVYWYQQALGLGLQFLLWYDEGEERNRGNFPPRFSGRQFPNYSSELNVNALELEDSALYLCASSLGQTYNSPLHFGNGTRLTVT.

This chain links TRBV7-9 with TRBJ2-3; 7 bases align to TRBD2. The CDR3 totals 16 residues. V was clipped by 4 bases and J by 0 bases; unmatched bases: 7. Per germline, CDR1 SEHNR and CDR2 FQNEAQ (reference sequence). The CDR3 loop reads CASSSRNGGSTDTQYF. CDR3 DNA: TGTGCCAGCAGCTCCCGCAACGGGGGGAGCACAGATACGCAGTATTTT.

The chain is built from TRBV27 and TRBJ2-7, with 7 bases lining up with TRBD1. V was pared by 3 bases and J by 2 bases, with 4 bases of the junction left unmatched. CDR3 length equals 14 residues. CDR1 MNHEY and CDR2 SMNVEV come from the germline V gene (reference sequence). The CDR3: CASSFGTEPYEQYF. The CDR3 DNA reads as TGTGCCAGCAGTTTTGGGACAGAGCCCTACGAGCAGTACTTC.

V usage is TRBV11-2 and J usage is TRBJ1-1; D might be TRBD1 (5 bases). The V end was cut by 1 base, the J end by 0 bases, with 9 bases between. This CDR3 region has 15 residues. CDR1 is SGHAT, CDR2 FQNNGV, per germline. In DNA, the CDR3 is TGTGCCAGCAGCTTAGCGGGGGGATTGAACACTGAAGCTTTCTTT. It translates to CASSLAGGLNTEAFF.

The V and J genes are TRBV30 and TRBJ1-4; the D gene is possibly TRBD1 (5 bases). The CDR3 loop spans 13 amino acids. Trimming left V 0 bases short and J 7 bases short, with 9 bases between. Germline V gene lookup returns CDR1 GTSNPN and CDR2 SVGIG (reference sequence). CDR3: CAWSVSGVEKLFF. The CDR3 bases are TGTGCCTGGAGTGTATCGGGGGTTGAAAAACTGTTTTTT.

As DNA, the CDR3 is TGTGCCACCAGTACAGACAGTCCGAGTAACTATGGCTACACCTTC. Translation: CATSTDSPSNYGYTF. The V gene is TRBV15, the J gene TRBJ1-2; maybe TRBD1 (5 bases). The germline V gene has CDR1 LNHNV and CDR2 YYDKDF (reference sequence). This CDR3 region has 15 residues. V was trimmed by 6 bases and J by 1 base, leaving 15 bases between them.

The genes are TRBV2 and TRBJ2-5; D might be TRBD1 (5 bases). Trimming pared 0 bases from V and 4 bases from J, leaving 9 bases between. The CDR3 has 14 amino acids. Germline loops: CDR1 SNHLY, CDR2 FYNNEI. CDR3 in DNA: TGTGCCAGCAGTGAAGCAGTAAGGGGAGAGACCCAGTACTTC. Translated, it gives CASSEAVRGETQYF.

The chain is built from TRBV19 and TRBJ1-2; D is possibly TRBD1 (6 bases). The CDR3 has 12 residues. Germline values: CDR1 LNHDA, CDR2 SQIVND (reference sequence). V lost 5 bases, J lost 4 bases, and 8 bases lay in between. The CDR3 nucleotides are TGTGCCAGTAGTCCGGACAGCTATGGCTACACCTTC. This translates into CASSPDSYGYTF.

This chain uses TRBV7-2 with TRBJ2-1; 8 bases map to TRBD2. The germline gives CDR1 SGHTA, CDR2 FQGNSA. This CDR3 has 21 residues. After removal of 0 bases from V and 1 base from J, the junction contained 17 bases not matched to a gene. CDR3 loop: CASSLAQGQSPPGGSYNEQFF. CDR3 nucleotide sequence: TGTGCCAGCAGCTTAGCCCAAGGCCAGAGTCCCCCGGGGGGGTCCTACAATGAGCAGTTCTTC.

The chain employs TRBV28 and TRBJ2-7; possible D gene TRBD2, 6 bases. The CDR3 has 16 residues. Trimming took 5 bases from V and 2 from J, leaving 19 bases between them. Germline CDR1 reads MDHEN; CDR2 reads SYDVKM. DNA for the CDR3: TGTGCCAGCAGTCTTGGCCGGGAGTACCAACCCTACGAGCAGTACTTC. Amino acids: CASSLGREYQPYEQYF.

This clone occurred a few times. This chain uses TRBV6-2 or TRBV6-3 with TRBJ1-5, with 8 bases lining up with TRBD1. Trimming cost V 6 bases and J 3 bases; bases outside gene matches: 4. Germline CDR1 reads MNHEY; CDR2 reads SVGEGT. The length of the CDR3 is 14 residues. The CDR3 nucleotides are TGTGCCAGCAGCAGGGGGCTGGTCAATCAGCCCCAGCATTTT. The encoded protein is CASSRGLVNQPQHF.

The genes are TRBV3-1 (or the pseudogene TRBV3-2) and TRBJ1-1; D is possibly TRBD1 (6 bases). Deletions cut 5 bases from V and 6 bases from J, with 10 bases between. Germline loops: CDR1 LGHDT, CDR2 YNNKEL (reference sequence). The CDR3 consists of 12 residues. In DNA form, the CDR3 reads TGTGCCAGCAGCAGGGGGAATTCTGAAGCTTTCTTT. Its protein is CASSRGNSEAFF.